This T cell receptor beta chain was recorded in a study of T cell changes during pregnancy in multiple sclerosis. Profiled with immunoSEQ multiplex PCR; TCRdb holds only in-frame clones, not every one. The repertoire holds tens of thousands of clones, with roughly 90% as singletons. This CDR3 is 11 amino acids long. Trimming pared 3 bases from V and 8 bases from J, leaving 10 bases between. Germline CDR1 is GTSNPN and CDR2 is SVGIG (reference sequence). The chain uses TRBV30 and TRBJ1-2; D gene uncertain. This receptor was identified in a female donor with multiple sclerosis, enrolled in a pregnancy study. Sequencing used peripheral blood, obtained before pregnancy. The CDR3 DNA is TGTGCCTGGAGACACGTGGAGGGCTACACCTTC. Translated: CAWRHVEGYTF. The full variable domain, rest sourced from reference TRBV30 and TRBJ1-2, is SQTIHQWPATLVQPVGSPLSLECTVEGTSNPNLYWYRQAAGRGLQLLFYSVGIGQISSEVPQNLSASRPQDRQFILSSKKLLLSDSGFYLCAWRHVEGYTFGSGTRLTVV.